Below are 4 T cell receptor beta chains sequenced from a single sample in a study of shared clonotypes between healthy human individuals. TCRdb's copy holds only in-frame clones and misses some; the assay was immunoSEQ multiplex PCR. This table has about 2 million clones, roughly 95% appearing once. The naive CD8 fraction comprised CD45RO-negative cells positively selected for CCR7 and excluded terminally differentiated effector memory CD45RA+ cells. Sequenced: naive CD8+ T cells sorted from blood. The origin of the receptors is a man between 18 and 29 years old in good health.

DNA for the CDR3: TGCGCCATCCCGAGCGGACCCACGCAAGAGACCCAGTACTTC. Its translation: CAIPSGPTQETQYF. The chain combines TRBV5-1 with TRBJ2-5; possible D gene TRBD2, 5 bases. The CDR3 sequence is 14 residues long. Germline V lookup: CDR1 SGHRS, CDR2 YFSETQ. Trimming left V 9 bases short and J 2 bases short, with 17 bases between.

The rearrangement links TRBV27 to TRBJ2-1, with 7 bases matching TRBD2. CDR1 is MNHEY, CDR2 SMNVEV, per germline (reference sequence). The CDR3 runs 15 residues. The ends lost 3 bases at V and 6 bases at J; junction bases unmatched: 8. The DNA of the CDR3 is TGTGCCAGCAGTTTTGCGGGGGTGTGGGGCAATGAGCAGTTCTTC. It codes for CASSFAGVWGNEQFF.

The chain is built from TRBV7-9 and TRBJ2-7; 7 positions agree with TRBD1. The CDR3 length is 14 residues. V gave up 5 bases and J gave up 4 bases; unmatched junction bases: 8. Germline assignment: CDR1 SEHNR and CDR2 FQNEAQ (reference sequence). CDR3 region: CASSPDPGQYEQYF. CDR3 sequence (DNA): TGTGCCAGCAGCCCAGACCCGGGACAGTACGAGCAGTACTTC. The complete variable domain, with remaining parts taken from reference TRBV7-9 and TRBJ2-7, reads DTGVSQNPRHKITKRGQNVTFRCDPISEHNRLYWYRQTLGQGPEFLTYFQNEAQLEKSRLLSDRFSAERPKGSFSTLEIQRTEQGDSAMYLCASSPDPGQYEQYFGPGTRLTVT.

The rearrangement joins TRBV5-1 to TRBJ2-2; 9 bases agree with TRBD1. This CDR3 spans 16 amino acids. V trimming: 7 bases; J trimming: 7 bases; junction bases outside the gene matches: 14. The germline gives CDR1 SGHRS, CDR2 YFSETQ. This chain's CDR3 is CASGAPGQGISGELFF. CDR3 in DNA: TGCGCCAGCGGGGCCCCGGGACAGGGAATAAGCGGGGAGCTGTTTTTT. Supplemented by reference TRBV5-1 and TRBJ2-2, the full variable domain reads KAGVTQTPRYLIKTRGQQVTLSCSPISGHRSVSWYQQTPGQGLQFLFEYFSETQRNKGNFPGRFSGRQFSNSRSEMNVSTLELGDSALYLCASGAPGQGISGELFFGEGSRLTVL.